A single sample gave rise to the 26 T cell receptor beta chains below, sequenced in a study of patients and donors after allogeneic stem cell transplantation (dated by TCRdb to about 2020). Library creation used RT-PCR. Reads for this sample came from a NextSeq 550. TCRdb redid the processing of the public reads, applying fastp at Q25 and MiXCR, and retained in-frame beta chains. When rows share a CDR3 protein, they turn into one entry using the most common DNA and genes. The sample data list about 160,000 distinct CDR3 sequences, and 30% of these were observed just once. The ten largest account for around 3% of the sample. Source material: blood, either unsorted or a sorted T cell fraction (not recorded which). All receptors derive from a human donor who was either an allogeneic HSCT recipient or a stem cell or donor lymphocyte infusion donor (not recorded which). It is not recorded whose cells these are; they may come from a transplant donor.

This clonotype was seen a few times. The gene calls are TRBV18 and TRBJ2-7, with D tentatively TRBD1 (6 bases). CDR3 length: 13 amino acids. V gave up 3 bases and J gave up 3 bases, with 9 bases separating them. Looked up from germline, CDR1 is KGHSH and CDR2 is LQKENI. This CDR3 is CASSPTGDYEQYF. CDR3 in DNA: TGTGCCAGCTCACCGACAGGTGACTACGAGCAGTACTTC.

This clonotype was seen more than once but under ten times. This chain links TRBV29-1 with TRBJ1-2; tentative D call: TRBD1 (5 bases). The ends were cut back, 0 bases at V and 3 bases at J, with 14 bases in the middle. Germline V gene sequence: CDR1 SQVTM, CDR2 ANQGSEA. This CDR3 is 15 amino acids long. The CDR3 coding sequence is TGCAGCGTTGAAGATCCCCGAGTGGGGGACTATGGCTACACCTTC. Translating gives CSVEDPRVGDYGYTF.

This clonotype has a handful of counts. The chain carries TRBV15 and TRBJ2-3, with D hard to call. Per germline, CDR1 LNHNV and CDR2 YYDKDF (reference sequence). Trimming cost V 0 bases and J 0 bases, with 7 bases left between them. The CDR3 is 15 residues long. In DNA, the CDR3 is TGTGCCACCAGCAGAGAGATGGAAAGCACAGATACGCAGTATTTT. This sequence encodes CATSREMESTDTQYF.

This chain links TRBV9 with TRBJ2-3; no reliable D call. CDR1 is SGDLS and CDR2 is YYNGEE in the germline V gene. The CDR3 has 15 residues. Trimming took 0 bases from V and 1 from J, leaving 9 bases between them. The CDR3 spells CASSVEGGGTDTQYF. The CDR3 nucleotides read TGTGCCAGCAGCGTAGAGGGCGGTGGCACAGATACGCAGTATTTT.

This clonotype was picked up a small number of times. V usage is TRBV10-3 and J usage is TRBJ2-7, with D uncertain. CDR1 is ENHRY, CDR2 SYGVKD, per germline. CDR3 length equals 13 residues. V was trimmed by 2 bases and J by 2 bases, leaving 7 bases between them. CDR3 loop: CAISEGQPYEQYF. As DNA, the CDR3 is TGTGCCATCAGTGAGGGTCAGCCCTACGAGCAGTACTTC.

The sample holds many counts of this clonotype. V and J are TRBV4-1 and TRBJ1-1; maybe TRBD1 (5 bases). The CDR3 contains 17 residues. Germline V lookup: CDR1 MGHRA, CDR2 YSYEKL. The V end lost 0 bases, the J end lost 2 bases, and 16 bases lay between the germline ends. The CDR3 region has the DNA TGCGCCAGCAGCCAAGATCGGGCCAGGGTAATAAACACTGAAGCTTTCTTT. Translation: CASSQDRARVINTEAFF.

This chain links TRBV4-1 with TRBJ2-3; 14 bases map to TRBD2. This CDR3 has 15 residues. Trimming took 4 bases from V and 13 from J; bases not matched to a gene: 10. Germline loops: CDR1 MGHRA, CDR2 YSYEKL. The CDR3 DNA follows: TGCGCCAGCAGCCCCTCGGGACTAGCGGGAGATTGGGAGTATTTT. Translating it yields CASSPSGLAGDWEYF.

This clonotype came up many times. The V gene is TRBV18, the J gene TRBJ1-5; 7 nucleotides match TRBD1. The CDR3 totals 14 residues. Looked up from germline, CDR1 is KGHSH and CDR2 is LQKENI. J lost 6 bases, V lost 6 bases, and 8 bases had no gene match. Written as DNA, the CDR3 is TGTGCCAGCTCCCCGACAGGGAACAGTCAGCCCCAGCATTTT. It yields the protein CASSPTGNSQPQHF.

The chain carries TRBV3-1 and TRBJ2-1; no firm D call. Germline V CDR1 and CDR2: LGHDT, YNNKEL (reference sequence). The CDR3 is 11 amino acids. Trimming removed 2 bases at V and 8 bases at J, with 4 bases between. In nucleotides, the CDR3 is TGTGCCAGCAGCCAAAGGTATGAGCAGTTCTTC. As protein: CASSQRYEQFF.

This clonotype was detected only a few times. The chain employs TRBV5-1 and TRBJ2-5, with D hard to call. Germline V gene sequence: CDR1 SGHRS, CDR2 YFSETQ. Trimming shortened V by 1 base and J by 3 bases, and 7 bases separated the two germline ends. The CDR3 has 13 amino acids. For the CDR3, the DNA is TGCGCCAGCAGCTTGACCCTTGAAGAGACCCAGTACTTC. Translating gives CASSLTLEETQYF.

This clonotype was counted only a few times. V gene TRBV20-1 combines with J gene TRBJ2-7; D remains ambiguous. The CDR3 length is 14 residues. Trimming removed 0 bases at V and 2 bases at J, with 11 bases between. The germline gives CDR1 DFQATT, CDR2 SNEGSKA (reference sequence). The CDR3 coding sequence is TGCAGTGCTAGAGATGGTCGGGTCCCCTACGAGCAGTACTTC. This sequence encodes CSARDGRVPYEQYF.

CDR3 protein: CASSYRTGETEAFF. The CDR3 DNA follows: TGTGCCAGCAGCTATCGTACAGGGGAGACTGAAGCTTTCTTT. J is TRBJ1-1 and V is TRBV27, with 7 bases that match TRBD1. Per the germline V gene, CDR1 is MNHEY and CDR2 is SMNVEV (reference sequence). The CDR3 extends over 14 amino acids. V shed 6 bases and J 5 bases; nucleotides not matched to a gene: 9.

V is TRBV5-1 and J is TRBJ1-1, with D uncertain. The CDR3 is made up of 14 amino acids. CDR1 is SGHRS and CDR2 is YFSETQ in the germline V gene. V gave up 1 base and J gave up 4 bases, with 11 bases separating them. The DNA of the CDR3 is TGCGCCAGCAGCTTGCAGGTTTTTAGCACTGAAGCTTTCTTT. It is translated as CASSLQVFSTEAFF.

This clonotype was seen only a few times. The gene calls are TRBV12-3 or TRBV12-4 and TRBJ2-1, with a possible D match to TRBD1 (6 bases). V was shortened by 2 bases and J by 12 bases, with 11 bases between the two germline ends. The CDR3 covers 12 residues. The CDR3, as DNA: TGTGCCAGCAGTTTACCGCCGACAGGGCAGTTCTTC. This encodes CASSLPPTGQFF.

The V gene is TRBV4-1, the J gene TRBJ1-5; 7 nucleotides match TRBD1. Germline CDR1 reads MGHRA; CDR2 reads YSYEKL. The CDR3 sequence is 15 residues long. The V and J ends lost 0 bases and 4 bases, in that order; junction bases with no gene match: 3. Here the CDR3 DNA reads TGCGCCAGCAGCCAAGAAGGGGGCTTAAATCAGCCCCAGCATTTT. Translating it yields CASSQEGGLNQPQHF.

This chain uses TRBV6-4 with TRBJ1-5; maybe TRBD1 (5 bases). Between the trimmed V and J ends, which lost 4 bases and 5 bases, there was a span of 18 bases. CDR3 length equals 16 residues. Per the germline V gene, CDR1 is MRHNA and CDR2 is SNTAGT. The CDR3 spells CASSVTGFFFDQPQHF. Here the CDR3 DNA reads TGTGCCAGCAGTGTTACAGGTTTTTTCTTCGATCAGCCCCAGCATTTT.

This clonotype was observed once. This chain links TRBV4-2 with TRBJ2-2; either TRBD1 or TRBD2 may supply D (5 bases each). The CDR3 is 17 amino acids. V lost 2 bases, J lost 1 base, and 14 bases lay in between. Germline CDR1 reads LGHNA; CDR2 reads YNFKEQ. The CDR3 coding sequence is TGTGCCAGCAGCCAATTAATCCGGGACGGGAACACCGGGGAGCTGTTTTTT. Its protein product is CASSQLIRDGNTGELFF.

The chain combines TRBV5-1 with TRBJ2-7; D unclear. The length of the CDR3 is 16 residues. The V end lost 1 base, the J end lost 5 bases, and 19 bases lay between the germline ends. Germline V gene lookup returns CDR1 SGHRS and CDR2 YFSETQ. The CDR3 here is CASSLRQKDASHEQYF. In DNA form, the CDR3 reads TGCGCCAGCAGCTTGAGGCAGAAGGACGCCAGCCACGAGCAGTACTTC.

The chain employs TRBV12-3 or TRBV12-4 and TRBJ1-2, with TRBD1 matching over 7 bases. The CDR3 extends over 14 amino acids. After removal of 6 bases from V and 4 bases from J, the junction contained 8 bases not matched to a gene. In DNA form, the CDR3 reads TGTGCCAGCAGCCCCGGGACAGACTTCTATGGCTACACCTTC. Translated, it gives CASSPGTDFYGYTF.

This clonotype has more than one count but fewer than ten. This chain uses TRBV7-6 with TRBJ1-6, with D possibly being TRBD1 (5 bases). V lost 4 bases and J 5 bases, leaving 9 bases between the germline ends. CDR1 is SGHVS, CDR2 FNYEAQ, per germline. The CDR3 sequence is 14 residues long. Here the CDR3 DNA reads TGTGCCAGCAGCTCACAGGAAAATAATTCACCCCTCCACTTT. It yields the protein CASSSQENNSPLHF.

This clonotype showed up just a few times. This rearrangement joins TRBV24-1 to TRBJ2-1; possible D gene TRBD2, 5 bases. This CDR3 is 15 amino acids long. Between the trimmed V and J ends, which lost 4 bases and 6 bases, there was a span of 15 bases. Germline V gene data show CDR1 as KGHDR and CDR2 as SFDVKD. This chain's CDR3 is CATSDPSTSGNEQFF. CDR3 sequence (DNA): TGTGCCACCAGTGACCCCTCCACTAGTGGCAATGAGCAGTTCTTC.

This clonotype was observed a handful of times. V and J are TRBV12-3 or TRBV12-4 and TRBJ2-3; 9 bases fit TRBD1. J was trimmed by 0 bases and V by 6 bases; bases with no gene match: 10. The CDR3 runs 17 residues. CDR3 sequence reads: CASSWTGAGASTDTQYF. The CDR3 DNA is TGTGCCAGCAGCTGGACAGGGGCCGGTGCAAGCACAGATACGCAGTATTTT.

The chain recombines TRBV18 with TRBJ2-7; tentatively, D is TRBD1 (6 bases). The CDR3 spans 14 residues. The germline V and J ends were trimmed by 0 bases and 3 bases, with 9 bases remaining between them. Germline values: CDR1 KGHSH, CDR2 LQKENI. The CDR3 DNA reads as TGTGCCAGCTCACCACCGGACAGAGGCTACGAGCAGTACTTC. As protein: CASSPPDRGYEQYF.

The CDR3 loop reads CASSLGPRNTEAFF. The CDR3 DNA sequence: TGTGCCAGCTCCCTGGGACCGCGGAACACTGAAGCTTTCTTT. This rearrangement joins TRBV18 to TRBJ1-1; TRBD1 might be the D (5 bases). The CDR3 covers 14 residues. CDR1 and CDR2 from the germline V gene are KGHSH and LQKENI. The V and J ends lost 6 bases and 1 base respectively, with 12 bases between them.

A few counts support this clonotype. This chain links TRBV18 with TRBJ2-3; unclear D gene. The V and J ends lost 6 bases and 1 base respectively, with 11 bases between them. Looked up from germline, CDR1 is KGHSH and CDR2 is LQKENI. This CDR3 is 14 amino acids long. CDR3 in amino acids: CASSVGDRTDTQYF. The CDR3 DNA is TGTGCCAGCTCCGTCGGCGACCGCACAGATACGCAGTATTTT.

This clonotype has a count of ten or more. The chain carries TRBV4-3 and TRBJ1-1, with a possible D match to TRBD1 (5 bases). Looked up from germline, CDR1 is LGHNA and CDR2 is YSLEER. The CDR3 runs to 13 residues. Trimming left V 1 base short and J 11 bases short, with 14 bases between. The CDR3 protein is CASSQGTGTHAFF. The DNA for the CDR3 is TGCGCCAGCAGCCAAGGAACCGGGACGCACGCTTTCTTT.